These 3 T cell receptor beta chains were sequenced from one sample in a study of post-analysis software for immune sequencing data. Regarding the study as a whole: Compared with controls, patients had more of about 5 TRBV segments, including TRBV5-6, TRBV5-1 and TRBV20-1.

These TCRs' antigens remain unknown. Incorporated into the TCR beta cDNA libraries were unique molecular identifiers, which served to reduce PCR and sequencing biases. TCRdb analysed the PCR reads with MiXCR anew, one entry per CDR3 protein. The sample includes roughly 600,000 distinct CDR3 sequences, 44% of them seen just once. The sequenced sample was blood. The receptors derive from a girl aged 10-17 years with multiple sclerosis.

V and J are TRBV2 and TRBJ2-1, with 8 positions matching TRBD1. Germline V lookup: CDR1 SNHLY, CDR2 FYNNEI. Trimming at V came to 5 bases and at J to 0 bases, leaving 6 bases not matched to a gene. The CDR3 sequence is 16 residues long. The CDR3 sequence: CASSITGGSSYNEQFF. The CDR3 DNA follows: TGTGCCAGCAGTATTACAGGGGGTAGCTCCTACAATGAGCAGTTCTTC.

This chain connects TRBV28 to TRBJ2-4; no definite D call. Germline values: CDR1 MDHEN, CDR2 SYDVKM. CDR3 size: 15 residues. Trimming shortened V by 5 bases and J by 0 bases, and 11 bases separated the two germline ends. CDR3 DNA sequence: TGTGCCAGCAGTCCCAGGACCTTAGCCAAAAACATTCAGTACTTC. This gives the protein CASSPRTLAKNIQYF.

This clonotype was detected only a few times. The rearrangement uses TRBV4-2 and TRBJ2-5; 9 nucleotides agree with TRBD2. The V and J ends lost 1 base and 4 bases, in that order; junction bases with no gene match: 13. There are 18 residues in the CDR3. CDR1 is LGHNA, CDR2 YNFKEQ, per germline. The CDR3, as DNA: TGTGCCAGCAGCCAAGTTCGCACCGGCGGGAGGGCCCCAGAGACCCAGTACTTC. It specifies CASSQVRTGGRAPETQYF.